A selection of T cell receptor beta chains follows, all from one sample in a study of CD4+ T cells in melanoma. Sequencing was performed with immunoSEQ multiplex PCR; in TCRdb, only in-frame clones are kept and a portion is missing. The table records under 10,000 clones, about three quarters of them present only once. The sequenced material came from tumor tissue. The source of these receptors is a human donor with melanoma. CDR3s leave out the opening cysteine and the closing phenylalanine or tryptophan. Part of the rows lack a size; the others show once, few, many or a class for expanded clones.

clone size	V gene	CDR3 protein
-	TRBV15	ATSKERQSIYGYT
-	TRBV29-1	SVDVGTYEQY
once	TRBV5-3	ARSQSKLEGEKLF
-	TRBV15	ATSTQVTQPQH
-	TRBV5-1	ASSIQGGDTEAF
-	TRBV30	AWRRGSGNTIY
once	TRBV7-2	ASSLDSNQETQY
-	TRBV6-6	ASSYSGQGTAQPQH
-	TRBV6-5	ASSYPTRGGREQY
-	TRBV5-1	ASSHQGREETQY
few	TRBV30	AWSARGGDLEQF
-	TRBV5-5	ASSLVVSENTEAF
-	TRBV10-3	AIRQEIKAEAF
large	TRBV7-6	ASSLFPGDRYEQY
few	TRBV7-9	ASSLARDNSYEQY
-	TRBV6-5	ASSQDSVPYEQY
-	TRBV7-8	ASSLGQSGRYGYT
-	TRBV5-1	ASSLYRDDTEAF
-	TRBV7-9	ASSSGEFEQY
few	TRBV15	ATSRDRVATEAF
few	TRBV7-6	ASSLVLAGARSEQF
-	TRBV6-1	ASTQLSGNTIY
-	TRBV14	ASSWGGYEQY
-	TRBV5-5	ASSLYWNQPQH
few	TRBV9	ASSVRGISSGNTIY
once	TRBV19	ASSIEYRSTDTQY